The 20 T cell receptor beta chains in this list originate from one sample, sequenced in a study of cytomegalovirus exposure and HLA in healthy donors. The PCR made use of 60 Vbeta and 13 Jbeta primers. The assay was immunoSEQ multiplex PCR, and TCRdb's table has in-frame clones only and misses some. The table includes 150,000 to 200,000 clones, around 75% detected once. The sequenced sample was PBMCs. The receptors come from a male donor in good health and CMV-seronegative.

This clone was seen more than once but under ten times. The chain employs TRBV19 and TRBJ1-2, with no clear D. V lost 4 bases and J 6 bases, leaving 12 bases between the germline ends. The germline V gene encodes CDR1 LNHDA and CDR2 SQIVND (reference sequence). The CDR3 extends over 13 amino acids. Here the CDR3 reads CASSKASVDGYTF. The DNA of the CDR3 is TGTGCCAGTAGTAAAGCCTCGGTGGATGGCTACACCTTC.

The chain carries TRBV11-2 and TRBJ1-1, with a weak D call TRBD1 (5 bases). The CDR3 consists of 14 residues. Germline CDR1 is SGHAT and CDR2 is FQNNGV. Deletions cut 5 bases from V and 1 base from J, with 11 bases between. The DNA of the CDR3 is TGTGCCAGCAGCCCGGGACTCTGGAACACTGAAGCTTTCTTT. It specifies CASSPGLWNTEAFF.

This CDR3 reads CASSLGTSGRRPYEQYF. In nucleotides, the CDR3 is TGTGCCAGCAGCTTAGGGACTAGCGGGAGGAGACCCTACGAGCAGTACTTC. The chain employs TRBV7-2 and TRBJ2-7; 14 bases agree with TRBD2. Germline loops: CDR1 SGHTA, CDR2 FQGNSA. V was pared by 1 base and J by 2 bases, with 4 bases of the junction left unmatched. There are 17 residues in the CDR3.

The V gene is TRBV11-2, the J gene TRBJ2-2; 7 positions match TRBD2. The germline CDR1 and CDR2 sequences are SGHAT and FQNNGV. This CDR3 contains 16 residues. V was pared by 5 bases and J by 3 bases, with 9 bases of the junction left unmatched. The CDR3 region has the DNA TGTGCCAGCAGCCCGCGGGTAGGGAGGGACACCGGGGAGCTGTTTTTT. Translated, it gives CASSPRVGRDTGELFF.

V usage is TRBV7-2 and J usage is TRBJ2-5; TRBD1 agrees at 8 bases. The V gene's germline CDR1 is SGHTA and CDR2 FQGNSA. Trimming removed 7 bases from V and 4 bases from J; junction bases left unmatched: 5. This CDR3 region has 13 residues. The CDR3 coding sequence is TGTGCCAGCACCGGACAGGGATCAGAGACCCAGTACTTC. It encodes CASTGQGSETQYF.

This chain uses TRBV5-6 with TRBJ2-5, with 12 bases that match TRBD2. The ends lost 4 bases at V and 5 bases at J; junction bases unmatched: 3. This CDR3 spans 14 amino acids. CDR1 and CDR2 (germline): SGHDT, YYEEEE. CDR3 residues: CASSPGLAGETQYF. For the CDR3, the DNA is TGTGCCAGCAGCCCGGGACTAGCGGGCGAGACCCAGTACTTC.

The chain joins TRBV28 to TRBJ1-2; TRBD1 matches at 10 bases. Germline CDR1 and CDR2: MDHEN and SYDVKM. The CDR3 is 14 amino acids. The V gene end was trimmed by 3 bases and the J gene end by 8 bases; junction bases not matched to a gene: 6. DNA of the CDR3: TGTGCCAGCAGTTTGACAGGGGGCTATAGGGGCTACACCTTC. It is translated as CASSLTGGYRGYTF.

This chain links TRBV6-1 with TRBJ2-5, with TRBD2 identical over 11 bases. J was trimmed by 6 bases and V by 6 bases; bases with no gene match: 9. Germline V gives CDR1 MNHNS, CDR2 SASEGT. The CDR3 has 15 amino acids. The CDR3 DNA reads as TGTGCCAGCAGCCCTGGGACTAGCGGTAGGCAGACCCAGTACTTC. Protein product: CASSPGTSGRQTQYF.

The chain uses TRBV2 and TRBJ2-3, with D possibly TRBD2 on 7 matching bases. V shed 5 bases and J shed 0 bases, with 24 bases lying between them. CDR1 is SNHLY, CDR2 FYNNEI, per germline. The CDR3 is 19 amino acids. The CDR3 sequence: CASSLLGAGAITSTDTQYF. The CDR3 region has the DNA TGTGCCAGCAGTCTACTAGGTGCGGGGGCGATCACTAGCACAGATACGCAGTATTTT.

The chain has TRBV27 and TRBJ2-5; D unresolved. Between the trimmed V and J ends, which lost 3 bases and 4 bases, there was a span of 9 bases. The CDR3 loop spans 13 amino acids. Germline V gene data show CDR1 as MNHEY and CDR2 as SMNVEV (reference sequence). CDR3 sequence: CASSFGPGETQYF. The DNA of the CDR3 is TGTGCCAGCAGTTTCGGTCCTGGAGAGACCCAGTACTTC.

The V call is TRBV19, the J call TRBJ2-5, with unresolved D. The CDR3 covers 13 residues. CDR1 and CDR2 from the germline V gene are LNHDA and SQIVND (reference sequence). The V and J ends lost 3 bases and 0 bases respectively, with 5 bases between them. CDR3 in amino acids: CASSMLHQETQYF. The DNA for the CDR3 is TGTGCCAGTAGTATGCTACACCAAGAGACCCAGTACTTC.

The chain couples TRBV9 to TRBJ1-3; TRBD1 is a possible D gene (5 bases). Germline V gene lookup returns CDR1 SGDLS and CDR2 YYNGEE. Trimming took off 4 bases at V and 2 bases at J, with 13 bases between the two ends. The CDR3 covers 15 residues. CDR3 nucleotides: TGTGCCAGCAGCTTAGGGCGGGGGGCTGGAAACACCATATATTTT. Its translation is CASSLGRGAGNTIYF. The complete variable domain, with remaining parts taken from reference TRBV9 and TRBJ1-3, reads DSGVTQTPKHLITATGQRVTLRCSPRSGDLSVYWYQQSLDQGLQFLIQYYNGEERAKGNILERFSAQQFPDLHSELNLSSLELGDSALYFCASSLGRGAGNTIYFGEGSWLTVV.

In this sample, this clone turned up a few times. The rearrangement links TRBV28 to TRBJ1-3, with D unresolved. Per germline, CDR1 MDHEN and CDR2 SYDVKM. This CDR3 has 15 residues. The V end lost 1 base, the J end lost 0 bases, and 7 bases lay between the germline ends. The DNA of the CDR3 is TGTGCCAGCAGTTTATTTCCATCCTCTGGAAACACCATATATTTT. Its protein product is CASSLFPSSGNTIYF.

The chain links TRBV5-5 to TRBJ1-2, with a possible D match to TRBD1 (6 bases). In germline, CDR1 is SGHKS, CDR2 YYEKEE (reference sequence). V shed 4 bases and J shed 5 bases, with 15 bases lying between them. The CDR3 runs 14 residues. CDR3 DNA: TGTGCCAGCAGCCCTGTTCCGCAGGGGTATGGCTACACCTTC. It specifies CASSPVPQGYGYTF.

The J gene is TRBJ1-5, the V gene TRBV6-5, with 9 bases aligning to TRBD1. The V gene end was trimmed by 6 bases and the J gene end by 1 base; junction bases not matched to a gene: 4. The CDR3 is 15 amino acids. CDR1 is MNHEY, CDR2 SVGAGI, per germline. The CDR3 nucleotides are TGTGCCAGCAGGACGGACAGGGGAAGCAATCAGCCCCAGCATTTT. Residues: CASRTDRGSNQPQHF.

This chain joins TRBV7-2 and TRBJ1-2; no reliable D call. Germline V CDR1 and CDR2: SGHTA, FQGNSA. The V end lost 4 bases, the J end lost 6 bases, and 21 bases lay between the germline ends. The CDR3 spans 16 residues. In nucleotides, the CDR3 is TGTGCCAGCAGCTCCTCGCTAGCTTGGATTGGGGATGGCTACACCTTC. Encoded protein: CASSSSLAWIGDGYTF.

This clone was found a few times. This chain joins TRBV21-1 and TRBJ2-4; TRBD1, the table's D call, was not compared with the DNA. TRBV21-1 is a documented pseudogene. The CDR3 contains 16 residues. CDR3 DNA: TGTGCCAGCAGCAAAGACAGGGGGCTAGCCAAAAACATTCAGTACTTC. This codes for CASSKDRGLAKNIQYF.

This clone came up a few times. This sequence joins TRBV7-2 and TRBJ2-1, with a tentative D call TRBD2 (6 bases). CDR3 size: 13 residues. The V and J ends lost 3 bases and 5 bases respectively, with 8 bases between them. Germline V lookup: CDR1 SGHTA, CDR2 FQGNSA. The CDR3 loop reads CASSFSGDNEQFF. In DNA form, the CDR3 reads TGTGCCAGCAGCTTCTCGGGGGACAATGAGCAGTTCTTC. Full variable domain (missing parts from reference TRBV7-2 and TRBJ2-1): GAGVSQSPSNKVTEKGKDVELRCDPISGHTALYWYRQSLGQGLEFLIYFQGNSAPDKSGLPSDRFSAERTGGSVSTLTIQRTQQEDSAVYLCASSFSGDNEQFFGPGTRLTVL.

CDR3 sequence: CASRYRGGNVYEQYF. The CDR3, as DNA: TGTGCCAGCAGATACAGGGGGGGGAATGTATACGAGCAGTACTTC. This chain uses TRBV13 with TRBJ2-7; D possibly corresponds to TRBD1 (8 bases). Germline V gives CDR1 PRHDT, CDR2 FYEKMQ (reference sequence). The CDR3 is 15 amino acids. The V and J ends lost 6 bases and 4 bases respectively, with 19 bases between them.

The table lists this clone with a count of one. The gene calls are TRBV19 and TRBJ1-2; 7 bases are shared with TRBD1. The length of the CDR3 is 15 residues. Germline V gene data show CDR1 as LNHDA and CDR2 as SQIVND (reference sequence). Germline trimming cut 4 bases from V and 0 bases from J; bases unmatched to any gene: 5. The CDR3 DNA follows: TGTGCCAGTAGTAGGGGGGACAGCGCTAACTATGGCTACACCTTC. Protein sequence: CASSRGDSANYGYTF. Filled out from reference TRBV19 and TRBJ1-2, the complete variable domain reads DGGITQSPKYLFRKEGQNVTLSCEQNLNHDAMYWYRQDPGQGLRLIYYSQIVNDFQKGDIAEGYSVSREKKESFPLTVTSAQKNPTAFYLCASSRGDSANYGYTFGSGTRLTVV.